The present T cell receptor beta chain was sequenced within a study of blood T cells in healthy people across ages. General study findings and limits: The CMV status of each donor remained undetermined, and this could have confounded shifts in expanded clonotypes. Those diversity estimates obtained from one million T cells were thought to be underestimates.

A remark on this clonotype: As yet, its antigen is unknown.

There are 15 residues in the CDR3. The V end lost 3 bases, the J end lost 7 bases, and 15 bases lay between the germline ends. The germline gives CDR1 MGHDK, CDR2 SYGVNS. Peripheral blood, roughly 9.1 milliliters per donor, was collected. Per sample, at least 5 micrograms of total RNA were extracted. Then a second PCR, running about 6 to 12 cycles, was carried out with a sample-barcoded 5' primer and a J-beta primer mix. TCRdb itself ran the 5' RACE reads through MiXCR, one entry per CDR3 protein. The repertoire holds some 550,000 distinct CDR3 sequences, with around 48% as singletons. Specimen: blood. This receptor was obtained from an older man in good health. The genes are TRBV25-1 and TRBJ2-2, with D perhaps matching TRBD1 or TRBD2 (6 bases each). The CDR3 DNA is TGTGCCAGCAGTGACTCACGGGGGCCGGACGGGGAGCTGTTTTTT. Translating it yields CASSDSRGPDGELFF.